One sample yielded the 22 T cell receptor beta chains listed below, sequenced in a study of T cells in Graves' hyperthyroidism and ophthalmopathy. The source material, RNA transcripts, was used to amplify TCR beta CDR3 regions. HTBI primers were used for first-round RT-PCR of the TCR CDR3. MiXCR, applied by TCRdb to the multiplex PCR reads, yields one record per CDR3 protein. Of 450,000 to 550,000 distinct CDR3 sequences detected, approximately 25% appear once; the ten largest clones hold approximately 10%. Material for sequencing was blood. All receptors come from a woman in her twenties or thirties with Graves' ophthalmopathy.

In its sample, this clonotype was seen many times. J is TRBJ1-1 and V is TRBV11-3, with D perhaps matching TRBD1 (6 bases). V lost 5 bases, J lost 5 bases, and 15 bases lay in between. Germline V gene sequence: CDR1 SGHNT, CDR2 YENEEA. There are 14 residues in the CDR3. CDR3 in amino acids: CASSPTTGGTEAFF. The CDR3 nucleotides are TGTGCCAGCAGCCCGACGACAGGTGGAACTGAAGCTTTCTTT.

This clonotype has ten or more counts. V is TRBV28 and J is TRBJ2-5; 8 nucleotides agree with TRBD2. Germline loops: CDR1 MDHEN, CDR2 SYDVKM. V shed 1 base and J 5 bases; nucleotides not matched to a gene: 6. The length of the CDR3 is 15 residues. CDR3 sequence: CASSLSGGPVETQYF. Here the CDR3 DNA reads TGTGCCAGCAGTTTATCGGGAGGGCCGGTGGAGACCCAGTACTTC.

The CDR3 nucleotides are TGTGCCAGCAGCTCTTCGACAGGGGAACCCACCTACGAGCAGTACTTC. It encodes CASSSSTGEPTYEQYF. The chain employs TRBV4-2 and TRBJ2-7; 8 bases agree with TRBD1. The junction had 11 bases not matched to a gene; V was cut back by 5 bases and J by 2 bases. This CDR3 region has 16 residues. The germline gives CDR1 LGHNA, CDR2 YNFKEQ.

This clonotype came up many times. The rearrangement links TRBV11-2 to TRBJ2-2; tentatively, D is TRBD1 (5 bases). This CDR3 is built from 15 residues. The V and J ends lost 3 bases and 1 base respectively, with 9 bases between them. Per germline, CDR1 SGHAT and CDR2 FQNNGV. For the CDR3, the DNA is TGTGCCAGCAGCTTCATGACAGTGAACACCGGGGAGCTGTTTTTT. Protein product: CASSFMTVNTGELFF. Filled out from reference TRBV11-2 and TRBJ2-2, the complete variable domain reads EAGVAQSPRYKIIEKRQSVAFWCNPISGHATLYWYQQILGQGPKLLIQFQNNGVVDDSQLPKDRFSAERLKGVDSTLKIQPAKLEDSAVYLCASSFMTVNTGELFFGEGSRLTVL.

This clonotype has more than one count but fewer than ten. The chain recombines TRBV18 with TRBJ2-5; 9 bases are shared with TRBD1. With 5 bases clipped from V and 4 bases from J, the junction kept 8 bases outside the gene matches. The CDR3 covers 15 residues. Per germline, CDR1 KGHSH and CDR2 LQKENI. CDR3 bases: TGTGCCAGCTCAAACGGACAGGGGTCGGCAGAGACCCAGTACTTC. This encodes CASSNGQGSAETQYF. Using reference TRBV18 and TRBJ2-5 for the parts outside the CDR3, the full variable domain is NAGVMQNPRHLVRRRGQEARLRCSPMKGHSHVYWYRQLPEEGLKFMVYLQKENIIDESGMPKERFSAEFPKEGPSILRIQQVVRGDSAAYFCASSNGQGSAETQYFGPGTRLLVL.

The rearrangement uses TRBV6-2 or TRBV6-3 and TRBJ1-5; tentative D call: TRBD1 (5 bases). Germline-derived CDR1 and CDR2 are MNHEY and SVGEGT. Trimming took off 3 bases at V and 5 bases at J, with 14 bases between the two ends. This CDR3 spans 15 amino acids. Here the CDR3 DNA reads TGTGCCAGCAGTTATTGGGGCCAGGGACATCAGCCCCAGCATTTT. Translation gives CASSYWGQGHQPQHF.

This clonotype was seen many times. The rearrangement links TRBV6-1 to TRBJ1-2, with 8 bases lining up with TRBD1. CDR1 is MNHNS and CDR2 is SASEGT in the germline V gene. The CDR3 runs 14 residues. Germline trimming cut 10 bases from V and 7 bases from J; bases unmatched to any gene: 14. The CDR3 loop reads CATAELQGAFGYTF. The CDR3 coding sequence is TGTGCCACTGCTGAGCTGCAGGGGGCGTTTGGCTACACCTTC.

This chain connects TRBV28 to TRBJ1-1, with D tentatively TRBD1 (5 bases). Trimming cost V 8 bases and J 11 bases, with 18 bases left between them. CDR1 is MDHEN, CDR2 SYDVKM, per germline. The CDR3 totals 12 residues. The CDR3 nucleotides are TGTGCCAGCGCGTATGACAGCACTGTTGCTTTCTTT. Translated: CASAYDSTVAFF.

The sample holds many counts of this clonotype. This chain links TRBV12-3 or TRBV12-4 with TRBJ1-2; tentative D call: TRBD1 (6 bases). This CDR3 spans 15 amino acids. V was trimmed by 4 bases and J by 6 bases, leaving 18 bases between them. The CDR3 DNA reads TGTGCCAGCAGTTCTTCCAGGGGAGGGATTGATGGCTACACCTTC. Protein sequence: CASSSSRGGIDGYTF.

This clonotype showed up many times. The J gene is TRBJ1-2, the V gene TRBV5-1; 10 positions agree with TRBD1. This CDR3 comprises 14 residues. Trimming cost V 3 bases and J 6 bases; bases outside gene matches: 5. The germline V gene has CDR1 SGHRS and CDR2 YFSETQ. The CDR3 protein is CASSWGQGSHGYTF. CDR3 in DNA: TGCGCCAGCAGCTGGGGACAGGGGTCTCATGGCTACACCTTC.

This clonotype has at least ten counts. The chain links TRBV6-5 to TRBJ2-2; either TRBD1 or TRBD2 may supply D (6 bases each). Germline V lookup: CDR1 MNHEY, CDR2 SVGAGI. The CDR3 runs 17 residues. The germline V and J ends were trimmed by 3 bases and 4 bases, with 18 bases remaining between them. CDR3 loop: CASSYRGPSLSTGELFF. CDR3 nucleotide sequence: TGTGCCAGCAGTTATCGGGGGCCTTCGTTGAGCACCGGGGAGCTGTTTTTT.

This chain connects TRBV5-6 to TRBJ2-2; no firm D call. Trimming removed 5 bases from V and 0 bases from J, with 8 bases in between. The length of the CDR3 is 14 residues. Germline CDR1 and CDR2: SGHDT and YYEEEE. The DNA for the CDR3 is TGTGCCAGCAGTTTCCCTACGAACACCGGGGAGCTGTTTTTT. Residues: CASSFPTNTGELFF.

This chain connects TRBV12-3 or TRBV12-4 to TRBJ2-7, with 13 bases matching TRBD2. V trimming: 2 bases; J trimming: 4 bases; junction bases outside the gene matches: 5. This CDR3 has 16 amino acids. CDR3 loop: CASSLSTSGGPYEQYF. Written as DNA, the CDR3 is TGTGCCAGCAGTTTATCGACTAGCGGGGGGCCGTACGAGCAGTACTTC.

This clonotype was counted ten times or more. The CDR3 nucleotides read TGTGCCAGCAGTTTGCAACAACAGGGCACTGAAGCTTTCTTT. This encodes CASSLQQQGTEAFF. The chain joins TRBV12-3 or TRBV12-4 to TRBJ1-1; D possibly corresponds to TRBD1 (6 bases). Deletions cut 3 bases from V and 4 bases from J, with 12 bases between. The CDR3 consists of 14 residues.

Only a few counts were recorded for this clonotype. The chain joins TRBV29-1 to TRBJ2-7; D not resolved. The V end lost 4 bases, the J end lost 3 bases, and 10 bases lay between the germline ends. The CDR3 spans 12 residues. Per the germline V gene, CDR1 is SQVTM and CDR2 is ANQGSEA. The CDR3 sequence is CSVVISYYEQYF. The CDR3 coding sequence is TGCAGCGTTGTTATTAGCTACTACGAGCAGTACTTC.

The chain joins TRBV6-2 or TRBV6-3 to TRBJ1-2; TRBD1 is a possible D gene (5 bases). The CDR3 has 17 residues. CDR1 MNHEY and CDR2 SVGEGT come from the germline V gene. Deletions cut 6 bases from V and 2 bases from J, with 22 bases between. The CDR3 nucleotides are TGTGCCAGCAGGCAGGCGAGGGGACGAAAAGAGAACTATGGCTACACCTTC. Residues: CASRQARGRKENYGYTF.

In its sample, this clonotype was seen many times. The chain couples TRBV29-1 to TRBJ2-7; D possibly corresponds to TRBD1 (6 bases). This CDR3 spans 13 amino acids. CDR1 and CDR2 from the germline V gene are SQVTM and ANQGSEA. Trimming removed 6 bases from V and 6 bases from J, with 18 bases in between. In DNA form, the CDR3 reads TGCAGCGTCCGAGCCCAGGGGATTTTCGAGCAGTACTTC. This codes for CSVRAQGIFEQYF.

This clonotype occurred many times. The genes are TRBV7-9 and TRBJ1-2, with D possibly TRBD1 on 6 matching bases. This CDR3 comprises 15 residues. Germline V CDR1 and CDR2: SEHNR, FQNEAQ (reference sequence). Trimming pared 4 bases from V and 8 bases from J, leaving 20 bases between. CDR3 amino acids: CASSSSLQGWDGYTF. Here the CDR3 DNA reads TGTGCCAGCAGCTCCAGCCTACAGGGCTGGGACGGCTACACCTTC. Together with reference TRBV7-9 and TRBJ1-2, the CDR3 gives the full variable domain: DTGVSQNPRHKITKRGQNVTFRCDPISEHNRLYWYRQTLGQGPEFLTYFQNEAQLEKSRLLSDRFSAERPKGSFSTLEIQRTEQGDSAMYLCASSSSLQGWDGYTFGSGTRLTVV.

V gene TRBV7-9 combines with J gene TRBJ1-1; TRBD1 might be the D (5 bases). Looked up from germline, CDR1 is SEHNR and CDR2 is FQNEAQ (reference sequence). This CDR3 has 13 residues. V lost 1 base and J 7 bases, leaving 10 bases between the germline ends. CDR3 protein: CASSLGVRVEAFF. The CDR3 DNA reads TGTGCCAGCAGCTTAGGCGTCAGGGTTGAAGCTTTCTTT.

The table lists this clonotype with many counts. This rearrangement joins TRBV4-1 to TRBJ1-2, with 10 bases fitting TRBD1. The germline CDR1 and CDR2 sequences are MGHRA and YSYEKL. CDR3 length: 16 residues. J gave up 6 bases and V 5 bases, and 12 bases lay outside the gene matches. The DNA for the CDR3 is TGCGCCAGCAGCTTTGAAACGGGACAGGGGATGAATGGCTACACCTTC. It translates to CASSFETGQGMNGYTF.

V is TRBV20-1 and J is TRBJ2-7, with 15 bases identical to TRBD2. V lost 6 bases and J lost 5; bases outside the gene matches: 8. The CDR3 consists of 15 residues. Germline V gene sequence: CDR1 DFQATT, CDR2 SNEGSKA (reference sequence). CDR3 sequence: CSAHVGLAGGHEQYF. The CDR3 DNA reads TGCAGTGCACATGTGGGACTAGCGGGGGGCCACGAGCAGTACTTC.

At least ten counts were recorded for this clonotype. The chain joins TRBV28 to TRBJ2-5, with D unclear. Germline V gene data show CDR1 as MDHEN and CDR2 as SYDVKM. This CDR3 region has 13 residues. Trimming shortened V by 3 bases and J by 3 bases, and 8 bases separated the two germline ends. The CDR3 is CASSFPEKETQYF. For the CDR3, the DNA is TGTGCCAGCAGTTTTCCCGAGAAAGAGACCCAGTACTTC.